This TCR beta chain was captured in a study of T cells in localized non-small cell lung cancer. The CDR3 has 14 amino acids. Germline lookup yields CDR1 SGHVS and CDR2 FNYEAQ. V gave up 1 base and J gave up 10 bases, with 14 bases separating them. The table came from immunoSEQ multiplex PCR; TCRdb's copy has only in-frame clones and leaves some out. The sample lists 35,000 or so clones, 70% to 90% occurring once. This clone was recorded only once. The antigen is not known. General observations from the study: Tumor showed lower T cell clonality than uninvolved adjacent lung, where it was highest. Without multi-region sequencing, intratumor heterogeneity could not be excluded. Adjacent lung tissue had a median about 50 of the top 100 clones found in the tumor.

The specimen comprised peripheral blood, sampled before any cancer treatment. This sequence was found in a woman aged 35-75 years with stage I lung adenocarcinoma. The chain joins TRBV7-6 to TRBJ2-1, with D possibly called TRBD1 or TRBD2 (6 bases each). CDR3 in amino acids: CASSLVFLGGEQFF. The CDR3 nucleotides read TGTGCCAGCAGCTTAGTGTTCCTGGGGGGCGAGCAGTTCTTC.